These T cell receptor beta chains were read from a single sample in a study of blood T cell repertoires in COVID-19. This table comes from immunoSEQ multiplex PCR, and its TCRdb copy is limited to in-frame clones, with some not included. The sample shows fewer than 120,000 clones, around three quarters of them seen only once. The sequenced material came from peripheral blood. These receptor sequences come from a woman in her fifties or sixties with acute or convalescent COVID-19. The CDR3 runs from the conserved cysteine through the conserved F or W. A D gene is named only where the DNA matches it firmly. Only some rows state a clone size, as once, few, many or a class for expanded clones.

TRBJ1-5	.	.	TRBV19	TGTGCCAGTAGTTTCCAGGCCAGGCAGCCCCAGCATTTT	CASSFQARQPQHF
TRBJ1-2	.	.	TRBV10-3	TGTGCCATCAGTGAGTCGAGTCAGGCCTATGGCTACACCTTC	CAISESSQAYGYTF
TRBJ2-7	.	TRBD1	TRBV6-6	TGTGCCAGCAGGGGGGACAGGGACCACGAGCAGTACTTC	CASRGDRDHEQYF
TRBJ1-1	few	.	TRBV5-6	TGTGCCAGCAGCTTGTCCGGGATTCAAGCTTTCTTT	CASSLSGIQAFF
TRBJ1-1	.	.	TRBV18	TGTGCCAGCTCATCCGGGATAAAGTCGACTGAAGCTTTCTTT	CASSSGIKSTEAFF
TRBJ2-1	.	.	TRBV6-4	TGTGCCAGCAGTGACCAGGGGGGCAATGAGCAGTTCTTC	CASSDQGGNEQFF
TRBJ2-5	.	.	TRBV5-4	TGTGCCAGCACCTTCGGGACACACCAAGAGACCCAGTACTTC	CASTFGTHQETQYF
TRBJ2-1	.	.	TRBV19	TGTGCCAGTAGTCCTTCTGCGGGGAGAATATACAATGAGCAGTTCTTC	CASSPSAGRIYNEQFF
TRBJ1-1	.	.	TRBV5-5	TGTGCCAGCAGCTTCCAGGGAAGGTGGAGGAACACTGAAGCTTTCTTT	CASSFQGRWRNTEAFF
TRBJ1-5	.	TRBD1	TRBV4-3	TGCGCCAGCAGCCATAACCGGGACAGGGGTAATCAGCCCCAGCATTTT	CASSHNRDRGNQPQHF
TRBJ2-7	.	TRBD1	TRBV3-1/TRBV3-2	TGTGCCAGCAGCACCCGGGACAGATACGAGCAGTACTTC	CASSTRDRYEQYF
TRBJ2-3	once	TRBD1	TRBV5-1	TGTGCCAGCAGCACAGGACAGGGTGGATCGAATACGCAGTATTTT	CASSTGQGGSNTQYF
TRBJ1-5	.	.	TRBV6-5	TGTGCCAGCAGTTTCCAGGGTCAGCCCCAGCATTTT	CASSFQGQPQHF
TRBJ1-3	.	.	TRBV30	TGTGCCTGGAGGGACAACAGAAACACCATATATTTT	CAWRDNRNTIYF
TRBJ1-4	.	TRBD1	TRBV2	TGTGCCAGCAGCCAGGGGGCGCGTGAAAAACTGTTTTTT	CASSQGAREKLFF
TRBJ1-5	.	.	TRBV28	TGTGCCAGCAGTTTGGGGCAGGGGTTGTGGAATCAGCCCCAGCATTTT	CASSLGQGLWNQPQHF
TRBJ1-2	.	.	TRBV5-8	TGTGCCAGCAGCTTGGATTCCAGGGTTAATGGCTACACCTTC	CASSLDSRVNGYTF
TRBJ2-3	.	TRBD2	TRBV28	TGTGCCAGCAGTTCCCGGGGGGGCACAGATACGCAGTATTTT	CASSSRGGTDTQYF
TRBJ1-2	.	.	TRBV24-1	TGTGCCACCAGTGATCCCTTAGCACCGCGGGGCTACACCTTC	CATSDPLAPRGYTF
TRBJ2-7	.	.	TRBV30	TGTGCCTGGAGTGCCATGCGGGGTTTGCGTGAGCAGTACTTC	CAWSAMRGLREQYF
TRBJ2-1	.	.	TRBV7-8	TGTGCCAGCAGCTTGTTAGAGGGAGCGGGTACCCACAATGAGCAGTTCTTC	CASSLLEGAGTHNEQFF
TRBJ2-7	.	TRBD2	TRBV2	TGTGCCAGCAGCTCCCTCCCGGGGGGCGAGCAGTACTTC	CASSSLPGGEQYF
TRBJ1-1	few	.	TRBV6-6	TGTGCCGAATCGGGGGAATTGAACACTGAAGCTTTCTTT	CAESGELNTEAFF
TRBJ2-5	.	TRBD2	TRBV7-9	TGTGCCAGCAGCCTCTCGGGACTAGCGGTACAAGAGACCCAGTACTTC	CASSLSGLAVQETQYF
TRBJ2-7	.	.	TRBV2	TGTGCCAGCAGTTACACGACTTACGAGCAGTACTTC	CASSYTTYEQYF
TRBJ2-1	once	TRBD2	TRBV6-5	TGTGCCAGCAGTTACCGTAGCGGGGGGTACAATGAGCAGTTCTTC	CASSYRSGGYNEQFF
TRBJ1-1	.	.	TRBV5-1	TGCGCCAGCAGCTTGCCGGGGATGAACACTGAAGCTTTCTTT	CASSLPGMNTEAFF
TRBJ2-5	.	.	TRBV4-2	TGTGCCAGCAGCCACGGAGAGACCCAGTACTTC	CASSHGETQYF
TRBJ1-1	.	TRBD1	TRBV28	TGTGCCAGCAGTTCGGGTGGACAGGGCCGAACTGAAGCTTTCTTT	CASSSGGQGRTEAFF
TRBJ1-6	few	.	TRBV28	TGTGCCTTTCAGGGGAGCTCCTATAATTCACCCCTCCACTTT	CAFQGSSYNSPLHF
TRBJ2-7	.	TRBD1	TRBV18	TGTGCCAGCTCACAGGGACAGGGCGTCTACGAGCAGTACTTC	CASSQGQGVYEQYF